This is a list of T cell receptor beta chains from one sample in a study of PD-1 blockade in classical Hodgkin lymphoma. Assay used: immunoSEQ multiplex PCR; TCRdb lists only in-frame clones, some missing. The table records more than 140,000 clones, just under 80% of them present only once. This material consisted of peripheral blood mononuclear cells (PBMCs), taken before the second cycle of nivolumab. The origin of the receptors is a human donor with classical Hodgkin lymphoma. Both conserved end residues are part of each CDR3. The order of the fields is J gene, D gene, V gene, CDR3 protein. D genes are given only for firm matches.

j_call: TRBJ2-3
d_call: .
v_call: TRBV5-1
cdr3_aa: CASSLSAGRFTDTQYF

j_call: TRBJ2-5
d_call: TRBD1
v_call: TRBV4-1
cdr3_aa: CASSLGQGALLETQYF

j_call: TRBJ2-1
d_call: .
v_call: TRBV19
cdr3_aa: CASSGGRLYNEQFF

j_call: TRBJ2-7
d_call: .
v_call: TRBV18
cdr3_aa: CASRRTAAYEQYF

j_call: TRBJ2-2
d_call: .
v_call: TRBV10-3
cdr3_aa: CAINLTPSGELFF

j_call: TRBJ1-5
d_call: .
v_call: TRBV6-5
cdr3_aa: CASSYLSSGLQPQHF

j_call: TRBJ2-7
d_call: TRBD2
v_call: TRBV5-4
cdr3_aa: CASSLVLAGTYEQYF

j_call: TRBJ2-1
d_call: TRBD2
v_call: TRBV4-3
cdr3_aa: CASSQEGTSGYNEQFF

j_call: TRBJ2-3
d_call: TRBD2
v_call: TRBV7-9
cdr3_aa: CASSNSGGGTDTQYF

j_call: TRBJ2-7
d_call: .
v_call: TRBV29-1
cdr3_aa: CSAKNSHSNLYEQYF

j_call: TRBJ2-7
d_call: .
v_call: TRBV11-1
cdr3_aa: CASSHPVGTSYEQYF

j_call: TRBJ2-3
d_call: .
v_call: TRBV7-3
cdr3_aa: CASSLRGRDRGVTQYF

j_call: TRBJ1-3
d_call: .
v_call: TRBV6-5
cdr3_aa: CASSPWEAGNTIYF

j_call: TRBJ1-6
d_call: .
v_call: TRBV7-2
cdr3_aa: CASSLEGLRNSPLHF

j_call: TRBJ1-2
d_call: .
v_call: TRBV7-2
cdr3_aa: CASSLEGGPAGYGYTF

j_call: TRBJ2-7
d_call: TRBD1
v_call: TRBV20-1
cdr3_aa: CSTGGYEQYF

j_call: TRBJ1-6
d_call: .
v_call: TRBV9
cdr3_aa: CASSVERQWGSSPLHF

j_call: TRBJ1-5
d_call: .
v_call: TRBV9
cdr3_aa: CASSARGGNQPQHF

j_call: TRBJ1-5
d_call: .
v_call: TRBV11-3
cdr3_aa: CASSPLKRNQPQHF

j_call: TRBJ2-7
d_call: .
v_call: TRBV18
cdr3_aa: CASSFSVPISYEQYF

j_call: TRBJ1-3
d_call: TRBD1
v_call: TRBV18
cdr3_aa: CASSPGQGLVSSGNTIYF

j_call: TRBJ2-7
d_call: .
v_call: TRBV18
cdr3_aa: CASSKAGAAYEQYF

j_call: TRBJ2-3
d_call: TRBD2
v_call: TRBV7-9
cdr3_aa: CASSLSGISTDTQYF

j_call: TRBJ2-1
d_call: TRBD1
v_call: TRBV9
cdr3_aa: CASSVGQGAYNEQFF

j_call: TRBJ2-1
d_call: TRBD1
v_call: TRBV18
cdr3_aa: CASSQTGGFNEQFF

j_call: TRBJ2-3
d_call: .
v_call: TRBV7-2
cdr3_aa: CASSLTRSTDTQYF

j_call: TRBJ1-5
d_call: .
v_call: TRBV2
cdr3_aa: CASSQGSQPQHF

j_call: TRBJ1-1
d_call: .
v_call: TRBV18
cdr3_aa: CASSIMSGALNTEAFF

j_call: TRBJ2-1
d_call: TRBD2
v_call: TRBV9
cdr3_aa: CASSVAGGSSYNEQFF

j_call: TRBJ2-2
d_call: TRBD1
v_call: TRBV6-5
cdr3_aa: CASSRQGDPGELFF

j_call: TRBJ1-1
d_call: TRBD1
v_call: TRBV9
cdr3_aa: CASSADRVSEAFF

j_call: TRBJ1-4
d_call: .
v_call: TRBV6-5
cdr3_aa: CASSSFGGPNEKLFF

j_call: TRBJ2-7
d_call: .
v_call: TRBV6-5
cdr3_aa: CASGKGRSYEQYF

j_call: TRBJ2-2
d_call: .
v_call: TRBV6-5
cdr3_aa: CASSQGGAGTGELFF

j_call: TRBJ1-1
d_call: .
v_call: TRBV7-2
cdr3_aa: CASSRTRDAFF

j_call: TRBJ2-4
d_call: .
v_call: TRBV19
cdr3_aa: CASSDPGTKNIQYF

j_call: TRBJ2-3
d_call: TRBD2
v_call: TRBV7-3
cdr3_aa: CASSLWTSGPQGTDTQYF

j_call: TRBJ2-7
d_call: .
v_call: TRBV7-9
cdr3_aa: CASSFTAVFPYEQYF

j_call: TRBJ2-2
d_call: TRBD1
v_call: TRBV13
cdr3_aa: CASSLEVGQGAGELFF

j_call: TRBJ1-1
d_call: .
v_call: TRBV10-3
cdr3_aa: CAISESFLRGLNTEAFF

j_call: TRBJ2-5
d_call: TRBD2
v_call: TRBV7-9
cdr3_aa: CASSTGGTGETQYF

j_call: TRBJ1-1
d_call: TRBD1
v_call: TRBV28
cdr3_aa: CASSSPTGNVITEAFF

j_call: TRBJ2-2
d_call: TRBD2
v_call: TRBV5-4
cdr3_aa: CASSLGGTSGGTNTGELFF

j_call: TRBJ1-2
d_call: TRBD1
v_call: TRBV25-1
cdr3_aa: CASSERTGGGYGYTF

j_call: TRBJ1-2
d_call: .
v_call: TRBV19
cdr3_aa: CASSIRGQLAHYGYTF

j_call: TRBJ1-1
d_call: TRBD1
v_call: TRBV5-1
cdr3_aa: CASSFLGQGGGEAFF

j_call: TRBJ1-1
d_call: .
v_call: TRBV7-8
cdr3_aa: CASRDLGGTEAFF

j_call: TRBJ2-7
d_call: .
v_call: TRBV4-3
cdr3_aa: CASSQDLMGGNEQYF

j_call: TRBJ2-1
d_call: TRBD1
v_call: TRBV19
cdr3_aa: CASSMRGDRGYNEQFF

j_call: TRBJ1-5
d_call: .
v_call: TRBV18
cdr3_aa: CASSQGEDQPQHF

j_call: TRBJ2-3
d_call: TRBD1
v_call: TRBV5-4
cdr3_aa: CASTESFVGQSFETQYF

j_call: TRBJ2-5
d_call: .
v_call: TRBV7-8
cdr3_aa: CASSPRTRIRQETQYF

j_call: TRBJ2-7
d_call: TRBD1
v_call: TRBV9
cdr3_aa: CASSVTGQGGYEQYF

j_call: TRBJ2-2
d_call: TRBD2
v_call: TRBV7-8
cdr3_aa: CASSLVWLAGGPGYTGELFF

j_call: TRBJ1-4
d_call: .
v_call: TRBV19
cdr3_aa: CASSKGTWGDEKLFF

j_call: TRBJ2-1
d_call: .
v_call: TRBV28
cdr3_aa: CASSLQGGEQFF

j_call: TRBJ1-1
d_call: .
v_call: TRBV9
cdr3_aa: CASSVGIANTEAFF